The TCR beta chain under discussion was sequenced for a study of T cells in Graves' hyperthyroidism and ophthalmopathy. It was RNA transcripts that yielded the amplified TCR beta CDR3 regions. The HTBI primer set was used in a first-round RT-PCR of the TCR CDR3. Each CDR3 protein gets one entry after TCRdb re-called the multiplex PCR reads with MiXCR. The sample yields hundreds of thousands of distinct CDR3 sequences, about a sixth seen once. Uncontrolled infection, other autoimmune disease, pregnancy or lactation disqualified patients from enrolment. Each diagnosis was grounded in clinical symptoms, serum thyroxine and TRAb, thyroid ultrasound, and orbital computed tomography. Isolation of PBMCs was performed on around 9.3 ml fresh peripheral blood. The study's findings and limits: Most thyroid clonotypes with frequency above 0.001 were detected in blood.

This clonotype was found many times. The target antigen is unknown. Sequencing was carried out using blood. This sequence was found in a woman under 30 with Graves' ophthalmopathy.

The CDR3 DNA follows: TGTGCCAGCAGCTTACTAGCGGGAGACACCGGGGAGCTGTTTTTT. Translation: CASSLLAGDTGELFF. The rearrangement links TRBV13 to TRBJ2-2; 10 bases are shared with TRBD2. Trimming removed 2 bases from V and 3 bases from J; junction bases left unmatched: 0. The V gene's germline CDR1 is PRHDT and CDR2 FYEKMQ (reference sequence). This CDR3 is 15 amino acids long.